This record looks at one T cell receptor beta chain sequence and its context. Its antigen is currently not known. Per-base quality was not reported, and no clone a single base away is much larger than it. The immunoSEQ Assay, a bias-controlled multiplex PCR, was used to amplify TCRbeta CDR3 regions from genomic DNA. The authors' analysis ran thus. The number of nucleated cells in each sample was estimated from the amplification of reference gene primers within the assay. To quantify the absolute abundance of each unique TCRbeta CDR3 rearrangement, sequence reads were collapsed and filtered. For each sample, productive Simpson clonality was calculated by taking the square root of Simpson's diversity index across productive rearrangements. TCRdb limited this immuneACCESS table to in-frame rearrangements with V and J called. A share of clones is missing; checked studies link under half to unresolved V genes, and the rest is unexplained. V, J and clone size are those of that table, while D and trimming were read from the DNA. The sample table contains some 78,000 clones; only one count was recorded for around 88% of them. Of the sample, roughly 5.3% falls within the top ten clones.

Taken from the germline V gene (reference sequence), the CDR1 and CDR2 loops are LNHDA and SQIVND. The CDR3, cysteine through phenylalanine, is 15 amino acids long. The only DNA kept is the CDR3, 45 bases in frame from the first base. Clipping removes 6 bases from V and 5 bases from J, with 11 as the unmatched junction base count. This record belongs to a study of blood T cell repertoires in COVID-19 (dated by TCRdb to 2018 to 2020). Study-wide context: Collaborator samples came from the United States, Italy and Spain and covered acute and convalescent phases of COVID-19. A de-identified subject ID, COVID-19 status, age in years and sex were almost always included in the sample metadata. The material from the prospective study consisted of cDNA or gDNA derived from T cells, B-cell-depleted T cells, or PBMCs. Samples came from the ongoing ImmuneRACE study (first 160 participants) plus 1,254 subjects from 6 global collaborators. The repertoires were made available in a free public database intended to serve as a resource for research on the immune response to SARS-CoV-2. Where available, HLA class I and class II types were taken from metadata supplied by the sample provider and were not determined by assay-based typing. Deeply sampled blood TCRbeta repertoires from subjects exposed to, actively infected with, or recovered from COVID-19 were included in the dataset. Results the study describes overall, beyond this receptor: How much clinical and demographic metadata was included differed by source and by participant, and the metadata was provided uncurated.

Each collaborating institution followed its own protocols to collect whole blood in K2EDTA tubes. For TCRbeta analysis, collaborator samples were shipped as frozen whole blood, as isolated PBMCs, or as DNA extracted from either sample type. The sample comprised peripheral blood. Here the chain combines TRBV19 and TRBJ2-3, and 7 junction bases match TRBD2. This clonotype was sampled from a woman older than 75 with active or convalescent COVID-19. The CDR3 amino acid sequence is: CASSQFGGSVDTQYF. The base sequence is TGTGCCAGTAGCCAATTTGGCGGGAGTGTAGATACGCAGTATTTT.